This T cell receptor (beta chain) was observed in a study of technical replicates of blood from a handful of donors. The CDR3 consists of 15 residues. Trimming took 6 bases from V and 1 from J, leaving 13 bases between them. The germline gives CDR1 MNHNY, CDR2 SVGAGI (reference sequence). Profiled with immunoSEQ multiplex PCR; TCRdb holds only in-frame clones, not every one. The sample lists under 95,000 clones, around 94% seen once, with roughly 0.25% in the top ten. The sample taken for sequencing was T cells isolated from PBMCs. The chain combines TRBV6-6 with TRBJ1-3, with D unresolved. This TCR came from a human donor in good health. This CDR3 reads CASRSPGGSGNTIYF. The CDR3 DNA is TGTGCCAGCAGGAGTCCCGGCGGGTCTGGAAACACCATATATTTT.